This TCR beta chain was found in a study of OX40 agonist ivuxolimab in advanced cancers. Study-level information: With a range of roughly 20 to 85, age averaged roughly 60 years, and more than 75% were male.

Blood specimens came from baseline, cycle 4 day 1, and cycle 7 day 1. Study results and caveats: Relative to CD4+ cells, CD8+ T cells on average had more expanded clones.

With respect to this clone: Its antigen is not identified.

Clones were read by immunoSEQ multiplex PCR, and TCRdb kept only the in-frame ones, dropping some. The sample lists tens of thousands of clones, 70% to 90% occurring once. The CDR3 length is 17 residues. After removal of 0 bases from V and 14 bases from J, the junction contained 17 bases not matched to a gene. CDR1 and CDR2 (germline): SGDLS, YYNGEE. The clonotype comes from an adult with an advanced solid tumor such as melanoma, head and neck, liver or kidney cancer. The chain employs TRBV9 and TRBJ1-6; 7 bases line up with TRBD1. The sample consisted of CD4+ or CD8+ T cells sorted from blood, taken in a trial of the OX40 agonist ivuxolimab. CDR3 loop: CASSVADEGASSKALHF. The CDR3 DNA reads TGTGCCAGCAGCGTAGCAGATGAGGGGGCCTCCAGTAAGGCCCTCCACTTT.